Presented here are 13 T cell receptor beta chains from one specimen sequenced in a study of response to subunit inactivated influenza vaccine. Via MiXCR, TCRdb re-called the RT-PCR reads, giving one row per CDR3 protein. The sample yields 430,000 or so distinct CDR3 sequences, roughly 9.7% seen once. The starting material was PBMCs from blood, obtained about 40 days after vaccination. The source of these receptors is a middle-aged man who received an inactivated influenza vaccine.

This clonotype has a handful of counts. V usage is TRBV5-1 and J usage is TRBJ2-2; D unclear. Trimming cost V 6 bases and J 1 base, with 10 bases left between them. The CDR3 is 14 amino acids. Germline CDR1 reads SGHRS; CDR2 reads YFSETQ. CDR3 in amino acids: CASTKDGNTGELFF. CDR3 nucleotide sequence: TGCGCCAGCACCAAGGACGGGAACACCGGGGAGCTGTTTTTT.

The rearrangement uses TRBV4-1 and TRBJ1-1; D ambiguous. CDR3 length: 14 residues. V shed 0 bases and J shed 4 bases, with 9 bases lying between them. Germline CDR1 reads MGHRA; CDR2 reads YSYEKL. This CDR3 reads CASSQEAGPTEAFF. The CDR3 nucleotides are TGCGCCAGCAGCCAAGAGGCGGGTCCCACTGAAGCTTTCTTT.

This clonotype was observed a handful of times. CDR3 sequence (DNA): TGTGCCAGCAGCTCCCGTGGACTGACCACAGATACGCAGTATTTT. Its translation: CASSSRGLTTDTQYF. This chain joins TRBV7-3 and TRBJ2-3, with a tentative D call TRBD2 (5 bases). The CDR3 consists of 15 residues. The ends were cut back, 4 bases at V and 2 bases at J, with 13 bases in the middle. Germline V gene lookup returns CDR1 SGHTA and CDR2 FQGTGA.

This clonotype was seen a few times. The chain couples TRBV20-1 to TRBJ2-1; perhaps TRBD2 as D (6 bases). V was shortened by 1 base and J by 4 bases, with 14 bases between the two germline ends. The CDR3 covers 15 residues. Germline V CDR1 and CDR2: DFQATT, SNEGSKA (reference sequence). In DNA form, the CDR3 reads TGCAGTGCTAGAGTAGCGGCCAGGGTGTACAATGAGCAGTTCTTC. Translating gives CSARVAARVYNEQFF.

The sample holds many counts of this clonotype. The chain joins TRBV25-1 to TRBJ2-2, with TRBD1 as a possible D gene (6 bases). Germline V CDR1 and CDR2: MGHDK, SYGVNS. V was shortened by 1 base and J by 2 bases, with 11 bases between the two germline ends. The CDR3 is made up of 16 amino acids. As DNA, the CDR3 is TGTGCCAGCAGTGAATGGGGCAGGGGAAACACCGGGGAGCTGTTTTTT. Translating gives CASSEWGRGNTGELFF.

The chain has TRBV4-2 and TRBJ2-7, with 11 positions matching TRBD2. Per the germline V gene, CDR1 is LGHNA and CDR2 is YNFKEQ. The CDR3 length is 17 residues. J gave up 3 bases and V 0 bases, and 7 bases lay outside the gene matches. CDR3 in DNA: TGTGCCAGCAGCCAAGACTTCACTAGCGGGGGATTCTACGAGCAGTACTTC. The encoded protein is CASSQDFTSGGFYEQYF.

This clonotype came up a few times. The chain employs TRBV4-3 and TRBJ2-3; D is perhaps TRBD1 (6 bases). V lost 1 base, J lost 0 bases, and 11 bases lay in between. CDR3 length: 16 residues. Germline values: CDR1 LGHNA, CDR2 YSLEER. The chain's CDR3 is CASSQGGGTSTDTQYF. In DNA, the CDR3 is TGCGCCAGCAGCCAAGGTGGGGGCACTAGCACAGATACGCAGTATTTT.

CDR3 amino acids: CSVEERVLNTGELFF. As DNA, the CDR3 is TGCAGCGTTGAAGAAAGGGTCCTGAACACCGGGGAGCTGTTTTTT. J is TRBJ2-2 and V is TRBV29-1; D remains unclear. Germline CDR1 is SQVTM and CDR2 is ANQGSEA. The CDR3 consists of 15 residues. V shed 0 bases and J shed 1 base, with 9 bases lying between them.

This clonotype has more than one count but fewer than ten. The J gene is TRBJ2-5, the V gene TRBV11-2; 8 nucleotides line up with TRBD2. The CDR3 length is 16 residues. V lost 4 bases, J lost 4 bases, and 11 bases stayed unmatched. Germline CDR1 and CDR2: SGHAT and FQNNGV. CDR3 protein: CASSSGGTRWAETQYF. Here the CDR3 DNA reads TGTGCCAGCAGCTCGGGGGGGACTAGATGGGCAGAGACCCAGTACTTC.

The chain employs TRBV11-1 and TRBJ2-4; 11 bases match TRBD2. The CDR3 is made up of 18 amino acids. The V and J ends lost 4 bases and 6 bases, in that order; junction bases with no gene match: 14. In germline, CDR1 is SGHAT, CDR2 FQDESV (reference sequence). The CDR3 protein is CASSSPISGGAPRNIQYF. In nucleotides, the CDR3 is TGTGCCAGCAGCTCCCCGATTAGCGGGGGGGCGCCTCGAAACATTCAGTACTTC.

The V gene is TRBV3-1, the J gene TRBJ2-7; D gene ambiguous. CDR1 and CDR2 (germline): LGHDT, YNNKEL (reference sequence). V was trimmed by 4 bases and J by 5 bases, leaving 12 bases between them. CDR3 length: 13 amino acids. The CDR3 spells CASSLRPVHEQYF. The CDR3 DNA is TGTGCCAGCAGCCTGAGGCCAGTCCACGAGCAGTACTTC.

CDR3 loop: CASSSQGGSYEQYF. DNA of the CDR3: TGCGCCAGCAGCTCTCAAGGGGGCTCCTACGAGCAGTACTTC. The rearrangement joins TRBV5-1 to TRBJ2-7, with D perhaps matching TRBD1 (6 bases). This CDR3 comprises 14 residues. Germline values: CDR1 SGHRS, CDR2 YFSETQ. V gave up 3 bases and J gave up 0 bases, with 10 bases separating them.

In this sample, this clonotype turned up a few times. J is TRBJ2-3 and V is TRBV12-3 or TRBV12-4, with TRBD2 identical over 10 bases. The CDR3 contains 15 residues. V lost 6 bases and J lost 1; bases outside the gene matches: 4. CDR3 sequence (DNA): TGTGCCAGCAGCCATCTAGCGGGGGGCACAGATACGCAGTATTTT. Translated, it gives CASSHLAGGTDTQYF.